The rows below give T cell receptor beta chains drawn from one sample of a study of cytomegalovirus exposure and HLA in healthy donors. Generated by immunoSEQ multiplex PCR, the TCRdb table keeps only in-frame clones and is missing some. The table has about 130,000 clones, about four fifths seen once. The sequenced material came from PBMCs. These receptor sequences come from a man aged 18 to 35 in good health and CMV-seronegative. The CDR3 runs from the conserved cysteine through the conserved F or W. D genes are given only for firm matches. Not every row has a clone size; where given, it reads once, few, many or a size class.

cdr3_aa: CASSQGSGNYGYTF
cdr3_nt: TGTGCCAGCAGCCAAGGGTCAGGGAACTATGGCTACACCTTC
d_call: .
j_call: TRBJ1-2
clone_size: .
v_call: TRBV4-2

cdr3_aa: CASSSYGQGDAEKLFF
cdr3_nt: TGTGCCAGCAGTTCCTATGGACAGGGAGACGCTGAAAAACTGTTTTTT
d_call: TRBD1
j_call: TRBJ1-4
clone_size: .
v_call: TRBV28

cdr3_aa: CASSLSGTSDSSTDTQYF
cdr3_nt: TGTGCCAGCAGCCTTTCCGGGACTTCCGACTCATCCACAGATACGCAGTATTTT
d_call: .
j_call: TRBJ2-3
clone_size: .
v_call: TRBV2

cdr3_aa: CASRGTEANYGYTF
cdr3_nt: TGCGCCAGCAGAGGGACAGAAGCTAACTATGGCTACACCTTC
d_call: TRBD1
j_call: TRBJ1-2
clone_size: .
v_call: TRBV5-1

cdr3_aa: CASGSRQGGLAFF
cdr3_nt: TGTGCTAGTGGTTCCAGACAGGGGGGATTAGCTTTCTTT
d_call: TRBD1
j_call: TRBJ1-1
clone_size: .
v_call: TRBV12-5

cdr3_aa: CASSGGGTSSLAQYF
cdr3_nt: TGTGCCAGCAGCGGGGGAGGGACTTCCTCCTTGGCGCAGTATTTT
d_call: TRBD2
j_call: TRBJ2-3
clone_size: .
v_call: TRBV9

cdr3_aa: CASNAFRDRGFKGNEQFF
cdr3_nt: TGTGCCAGCAACGCCTTCCGGGACAGGGGTTTTAAGGGCAATGAGCAGTTCTTC
d_call: TRBD1
j_call: TRBJ2-1
clone_size: .
v_call: TRBV28

cdr3_aa: CAWSVGRTTNTGELFF
cdr3_nt: TGTGCCTGGAGTGTAGGTCGGACTACGAACACCGGGGAGCTGTTTTTT
d_call: .
j_call: TRBJ2-2
clone_size: .
v_call: TRBV30

cdr3_aa: CASSSGYHEAFF
cdr3_nt: TGTGCCAGCAGCTCGGGATATCATGAAGCTTTCTTT
d_call: .
j_call: TRBJ1-1
clone_size: .
v_call: TRBV7-8

cdr3_aa: CASSLSVGGPHEQYF
cdr3_nt: TGCGCCAGCAGCTTGTCTGTGGGAGGGCCCCACGAGCAGTACTTC
d_call: TRBD2
j_call: TRBJ2-7
clone_size: few
v_call: TRBV5-1

cdr3_aa: CASSIRLPGLTNTEAFF
cdr3_nt: TGTGCCAGCAGCATCCGCCTACCGGGACTGACGAACACTGAAGCTTTCTTT
d_call: .
j_call: TRBJ1-1
clone_size: once
v_call: TRBV13

cdr3_aa: CASSINTGELFF
cdr3_nt: TGTGCCAGCAGTATAAACACCGGGGAGCTGTTTTTT
d_call: .
j_call: TRBJ2-2
clone_size: .
v_call: TRBV6-6

cdr3_aa: CSVTVYRLAGGETQYF
cdr3_nt: TGCAGCGTCACCGTCTACAGGTTAGCGGGAGGAGAGACCCAGTACTTC
d_call: TRBD2
j_call: TRBJ2-5
clone_size: .
v_call: TRBV29-1

cdr3_aa: CASSLRDPGLAGGLPETQYF
cdr3_nt: TGTGCCAGCTCTCTCAGGGATCCGGGACTAGCGGGAGGCTTGCCAGAGACCCAGTACTTC
d_call: TRBD2
j_call: TRBJ2-5
clone_size: .
v_call: TRBV27

cdr3_aa: CASSVEQGSGETQYF
cdr3_nt: TGTGCCAGCAGCGTAGAACAGGGGTCAGGAGAGACCCAGTACTTC
d_call: TRBD1
j_call: TRBJ2-5
clone_size: .
v_call: TRBV9

cdr3_aa: CASSSSPVATGELFF
cdr3_nt: TGTGCCAGCAGCTCGAGCCCCGTAGCGACCGGGGAGCTGTTTTTT
d_call: .
j_call: TRBJ2-2
clone_size: .
v_call: TRBV7-3

cdr3_aa: CAWSVASGTEQFF
cdr3_nt: TGTGCCTGGAGTGTGGCTAGCGGTACAGAGCAGTTCTTC
d_call: TRBD2
j_call: TRBJ2-1
clone_size: .
v_call: TRBV30

cdr3_aa: CASSLGFEQFF
cdr3_nt: TGTGCCAGCAGCCTAGGTTTTGAGCAGTTCTTC
d_call: .
j_call: TRBJ2-1
clone_size: .
v_call: TRBV7-3

cdr3_aa: CASKRMGQVQETQYF
cdr3_nt: TGTGCCAGCAAAAGAATGGGACAGGTCCAAGAGACCCAGTACTTC
d_call: TRBD1
j_call: TRBJ2-5
clone_size: once
v_call: TRBV5-6

cdr3_aa: CAWSTGTGAYEQYF
cdr3_nt: TGTGCCTGGAGCACCGGGACAGGGGCGTACGAGCAGTACTTC
d_call: TRBD1
j_call: TRBJ2-7
clone_size: .
v_call: TRBV30

cdr3_aa: CASSLRAIANYGYTF
cdr3_nt: TGTGCCAGCAGTTTAAGAGCGATAGCTAACTATGGCTACACCTTC
d_call: .
j_call: TRBJ1-2
clone_size: .
v_call: TRBV27

cdr3_aa: CASSSQAGSASPLHF
cdr3_nt: TGTGCCAGCAGCTCACAGGCAGGAAGCGCTTCACCCCTCCACTTT
d_call: .
j_call: TRBJ1-6
clone_size: .
v_call: TRBV7-3

cdr3_aa: CASSQPGFNYGYTF
cdr3_nt: TGTGCCAGCAGCCAGCCGGGATTTAACTATGGCTACACCTTC
d_call: .
j_call: TRBJ1-2
clone_size: .
v_call: TRBV7-2

cdr3_aa: CASSLTGAIPQPQHF
cdr3_nt: TGTGCCAGCAGTTTAACAGGGGCGATCCCTCAGCCCCAGCATTTT
d_call: TRBD1
j_call: TRBJ1-5
clone_size: few
v_call: TRBV28

cdr3_aa: CASSASTGGSGNTIYF
cdr3_nt: TGTGCCAGCAGTGCATCGACGGGTGGATCTGGAAACACCATATATTTT
d_call: .
j_call: TRBJ1-3
clone_size: .
v_call: TRBV25-1

cdr3_aa: CASSYRAPLSYNEQFF
cdr3_nt: TGTGCCAGCAGTTACCGAGCGCCCCTCTCCTACAATGAGCAGTTCTTC
d_call: .
j_call: TRBJ2-1
clone_size: .
v_call: TRBV6-5

cdr3_aa: CASRQPGLAYEQYF
cdr3_nt: TGTGCCAGCAGGCAACCGGGACTAGCCTACGAGCAGTACTTC
d_call: TRBD2
j_call: TRBJ2-7
clone_size: .
v_call: TRBV6-5

cdr3_aa: CASTEINRAGNEQYF
cdr3_nt: TGTGCCAGCACCGAGATAAACAGGGCCGGAAACGAGCAGTACTTC
d_call: .
j_call: TRBJ2-7
clone_size: .
v_call: TRBV7-9

cdr3_aa: CASSAPPGSTEAFF
cdr3_nt: TGTGCCAGCAGCGCGCCACCAGGATCCACTGAAGCTTTCTTT
d_call: .
j_call: TRBJ1-1
clone_size: few
v_call: TRBV9

cdr3_aa: CASSPGQTFYQPQHF
cdr3_nt: TGTGCCAGCAGTCCGGGACAGACCTTCTATCAGCCCCAGCATTTT
d_call: TRBD1
j_call: TRBJ1-5
clone_size: .
v_call: TRBV6-5

cdr3_aa: CASSERAGGYSEQFF
cdr3_nt: TGCGCCAGCAGTGAACGAGCGGGAGGATACAGTGAGCAGTTCTTC
d_call: TRBD2
j_call: TRBJ2-1
clone_size: .
v_call: TRBV10-1

cdr3_aa: CASSPNRGPWQYF
cdr3_nt: TGTGCCAGCAGCCCTAACAGGGGGCCTTGGCAGTACTTC
d_call: TRBD1
j_call: TRBJ2-7
clone_size: .
v_call: TRBV28

cdr3_aa: CASKGTSGSDTQYF
cdr3_nt: TGTGCCAGCAAGGGGACTAGCGGTTCAGATACGCAGTATTTT
d_call: TRBD2
j_call: TRBJ2-3
clone_size: .
v_call: TRBV28

cdr3_aa: CASDPGSSNTEAFF
cdr3_nt: TGTGCCAGTGACCCGGGTTCCTCAAACACTGAAGCTTTCTTT
d_call: .
j_call: TRBJ1-1
clone_size: .
v_call: TRBV19

cdr3_aa: CASSVLDWNTEAFF
cdr3_nt: TGTGCCAGCAGCGTATTGGACTGGAACACTGAAGCTTTCTTT
d_call: .
j_call: TRBJ1-1
clone_size: .
v_call: TRBV9

cdr3_aa: CASSRRDGNQPQHF
cdr3_nt: TGTGCCAGCTCGCGACGCGACGGGAATCAGCCCCAGCATTTT
d_call: .
j_call: TRBJ1-5
clone_size: .
v_call: TRBV18

cdr3_aa: CASSRASPSGGYTF
cdr3_nt: TGTGCCAGTAGTCGAGCGAGCCCATCCGGTGGCTACACCTTC
d_call: .
j_call: TRBJ1-2
clone_size: once
v_call: TRBV19

cdr3_aa: CASSLASGYEQYF
cdr3_nt: TGCGCCAGCAGCTTGGCCTCGGGGTACGAGCAGTACTTC
d_call: .
j_call: TRBJ2-7
clone_size: .
v_call: TRBV5-1

cdr3_aa: CASSDREGKNIQYF
cdr3_nt: TGTGCCAGCAGCGACAGGGAAGGCAAAAACATTCAGTACTTC
d_call: TRBD1
j_call: TRBJ2-4
clone_size: .
v_call: TRBV7-2

cdr3_aa: CASSLETGQLFTGELFF
cdr3_nt: TGTGCCAGCAGCTTAGAGACGGGACAGCTATTCACCGGGGAGCTGTTTTTT
d_call: TRBD1
j_call: TRBJ2-2
clone_size: once
v_call: TRBV7-6

cdr3_aa: CASRSETGLETDTQYF
cdr3_nt: TGCGCCAGCAGAAGCGAAACGGGACTAGAGACAGATACGCAGTATTTT
d_call: TRBD2
j_call: TRBJ2-3
clone_size: .
v_call: TRBV5-1

cdr3_aa: CASSYSIAGGTEAFF
cdr3_nt: TGTGCCAGCAGTTACTCGATCGCGGGCGGCACTGAAGCTTTCTTT
d_call: .
j_call: TRBJ1-1
clone_size: once
v_call: TRBV6-5

cdr3_aa: CASTLPSSSTEAFF
cdr3_nt: TGTGCCAGCACCCTTCCTAGCTCGAGCACTGAAGCTTTCTTT
d_call: .
j_call: TRBJ1-1
clone_size: .
v_call: TRBV7-2

cdr3_aa: CASSQVGGVYNEQFF
cdr3_nt: TGTGCCAGCAGCCAAGTGGGCGGGGTATACAATGAGCAGTTCTTC
d_call: .
j_call: TRBJ2-1
clone_size: .
v_call: TRBV4-2

cdr3_aa: CASSFPPRQAGRNQPQHF
cdr3_nt: TGTGCCAGCAGCTTCCCCCCGAGACAAGCGGGTCGAAATCAGCCCCAGCATTTT
d_call: .
j_call: TRBJ1-5
clone_size: few
v_call: TRBV7-3

cdr3_aa: CASSQSGQWGGELFF
cdr3_nt: TGCGCCAGCAGCCAATCTGGACAGTGGGGCGGGGAGCTGTTTTTT
d_call: .
j_call: TRBJ2-2
clone_size: .
v_call: TRBV4-3

cdr3_aa: CASSLGVTSDTQYF
cdr3_nt: TGTGCCAGCAGCTTAGGAGTTACCTCGGATACGCAGTATTTT
d_call: .
j_call: TRBJ2-3
clone_size: .
v_call: TRBV7-9

cdr3_aa: CASSPDSYQETQYF
cdr3_nt: TGTGCCAGCAGCCCCGACAGTTACCAAGAGACCCAGTACTTC
d_call: .
j_call: TRBJ2-5
clone_size: .
v_call: TRBV7-9

cdr3_aa: CASSPGAGVYNEQFF
cdr3_nt: TGTGCCAGCAGCCCAGGGGCGGGAGTCTACAATGAGCAGTTCTTC
d_call: .
j_call: TRBJ2-1
clone_size: .
v_call: TRBV7-9